The rows below give T cell receptor beta chains drawn from one sample of a study of identical twins. TCRdb called the 5' RACE reads again in MiXCR, with one record for every CDR3 protein. In the table there are roughly 710,000 distinct CDR3 sequences, around 6.1% of which are singletons. Sequencing was done on a sample of naive T cells sorted from blood. These TCRs come from a man between 18 and 29 years old in good health. Each CDR3 is given with its conserved first and last residue. The order of the fields is CDR3 DNA, CDR3 protein, J gene, clone size, D gene, V gene. A D gene is named only where the DNA matches it firmly. Size values are once, few and many counts, or a class for expanded clones, and some rows have none.

TGTGCCAGCAGTTTTAACACTGAAGCTTTCTTT	CASSFNTEAFF	TRBJ1-1	many	.	TRBV12-3/TRBV12-4
TGTGCCAGCAGTGCACCCAACGGCGGGCCAAGCGATGAGCAGTTCTTC	CASSAPNGGPSDEQFF	TRBJ2-1	many	.	TRBV28
TGTGCCAACAGACCGGACTCGAACAATGAGCAGTTCTTC	CANRPDSNNEQFF	TRBJ2-1	many	.	TRBV10-3
TGCAGTGCTAGGGGGCTGGCTACTGAAGCTTTCTTT	CSARGLATEAFF	TRBJ1-1	few	.	TRBV20-1
TGTGCCAGCAGTCAGCGGACTAGCGGGAGACAATACAATGAGCAGTTCTTC	CASSQRTSGRQYNEQFF	TRBJ2-1	many	TRBD2	TRBV12-3/TRBV12-4
TGTGCCATCAGGCTAGCGGCCCTAGAGGAGCAGTTCTTC	CAIRLAALEEQFF	TRBJ2-1	many	TRBD2	TRBV10-3
TGCGCCAGCAGCAAGGACAGGGGGAATGATGGCTACACCTTC	CASSKDRGNDGYTF	TRBJ1-2	.	TRBD1	TRBV5-1
TGTGCCAGCAGCTTTACGGGGGCCACCGGGGAGCTGTTTTTT	CASSFTGATGELFF	TRBJ2-2	.	.	TRBV7-8
TGTGCCACCAGCAGACCCGGGACTAGCGGGAGTAATGAGCAGTTCTTC	CATSRPGTSGSNEQFF	TRBJ2-1	many	TRBD2	TRBV15
TGTGCCAGCAGCCTACACGGGACCGATTTATCCGGGGAGCTGTTTTTT	CASSLHGTDLSGELFF	TRBJ2-2	.	.	TRBV7-3
TGTGCCAGCAGTGAAACTAGCGGGAGCGGCGCCCAGTACTTC	CASSETSGSGAQYF	TRBJ2-5	few	TRBD2	TRBV6-1
TGTGCCATCAGTGAAGGGGGGGCCAAAAACATTCAGTACTTC	CAISEGGAKNIQYF	TRBJ2-4	many	.	TRBV10-3
TGCGCCAGCAGCCAAGAGGAAGCGGGAGGGCCAAGAGAGACCCAGTACTTC	CASSQEEAGGPRETQYF	TRBJ2-5	few	TRBD2	TRBV4-1
TGTGCCATCAAACGGGAAACGGGATACAATGAGCAGTTCTTC	CAIKRETGYNEQFF	TRBJ2-1	many	.	TRBV10-3
TGTGCCAGCACCGGGGGGATTATGAGCACTGAAGCTTTCTTT	CASTGGIMSTEAFF	TRBJ1-1	.	.	TRBV27
TGCGCCAGCAGCTTTGATCGGGACATGTACTACGAGCAGTACTTC	CASSFDRDMYYEQYF	TRBJ2-7	.	.	TRBV5-1
TGTGCCAGCAGCTTTGGGACGGATACCTACGAGCAGTACTTC	CASSFGTDTYEQYF	TRBJ2-7	many	.	TRBV7-2
TGCACCATAGCCGGGACATTGGACGAGCAGTACTTC	CTIAGTLDEQYF	TRBJ2-7	.	.	TRBV20-1
TGTGCCAGCAGTCGGCAAGGAGGGGCCCAGTACTTC	CASSRQGGAQYF	TRBJ2-5	.	.	TRBV6-1
TGCGCCAGCAGCTTGGGACAGGGGGAGATCAATGGCTACACCTTC	CASSLGQGEINGYTF	TRBJ1-2	many	TRBD1	TRBV5-1
TGTGCCAGCAGTCCTACAGGGCAGGGTCAGCCCCAGCATTTT	CASSPTGQGQPQHF	TRBJ1-5	many	.	TRBV6-1
TGTGCCAGCAGCTCGCCGGGGGGAGAGACCCAGTACTTC	CASSSPGGETQYF	TRBJ2-5	many	TRBD2	TRBV5-5
TGTGCCAGCAGCTCGGACAGGTCCTATGGCTACACCTTC	CASSSDRSYGYTF	TRBJ1-2	many	TRBD1	TRBV7-9
TGTGCCAGCAGTGAAGCGCCGAGGAATTTGCCGGGACTATCCCACTCTGGGGCCAACGTCCTGACTTTC	CASSEAPRNLPGLSHSGANVLTF	TRBJ2-6	few	TRBD2	TRBV2
TGTTCCAGCAGCTTGGTCAGCTCAGATACGCAGTATTTT	CSSSLVSSDTQYF	TRBJ2-3	.	.	TRBV5-5
TGTGCCAGCAGCTTTGGGTCGGACACCATATATTTT	CASSFGSDTIYF	TRBJ1-3	.	.	TRBV7-2
TGTGCCAGCAGCTTAGTCCGGACTAGCGGGGTCCAAGAGACCCAGTACTTC	CASSLVRTSGVQETQYF	TRBJ2-5	.	TRBD2	TRBV7-8
TGCAGCGTTGCAGGAGCTAACTATGGCTACACCTTC	CSVAGANYGYTF	TRBJ1-2	many	.	TRBV29-1
TGTGCTAGTGGTTTTACGGGTGAAAAACTGTTTTTT	CASGFTGEKLFF	TRBJ1-4	few	.	TRBV12-5
TGTGCCAGCAGTTTCCCCCCAGATACGCAGTATTTT	CASSFPPDTQYF	TRBJ2-3	many	.	TRBV12-3/TRBV12-4
TGTGCCAGCAGCTCCGACTCCCCCGGCTCCTACAATGAGCAGTTCTTC	CASSSDSPGSYNEQFF	TRBJ2-1	many	.	TRBV13
TGTGCCAGCACCGACCGGGACAGGGGTTTCACCGGGGAGCTGTTTTTT	CASTDRDRGFTGELFF	TRBJ2-2	many	TRBD1	TRBV28
TGTGCCAGCAATATAATAGCGGGACCCTACGAGCAGTACTTC	CASNIIAGPYEQYF	TRBJ2-7	many	TRBD2	TRBV28
TGTGCCAGTAGTATATCGTCTAGCACCCCCGGGGAGCTGTTTTTT	CASSISSSTPGELFF	TRBJ2-2	.	.	TRBV19
TGTGCCAGCAGTTACTACTCCGGGAGTTTGGAAGATACGCAGTATTTT	CASSYYSGSLEDTQYF	TRBJ2-3	many	.	TRBV6-5
TGTGCCACCACCGGGACAGGGAACACCGGGGAGCTGTTTTTT	CATTGTGNTGELFF	TRBJ2-2	few	TRBD1	TRBV24-1
TGTGCCAGCAGCCCCTCGCCAGGCCTAGCGGGGGCGCGGTTCTTC	CASSPSPGLAGARFF	TRBJ2-1	.	TRBD2	TRBV7-3
TGCAGCGTTCGACAGGGAATGGTCACTGAAGCTTTCTTT	CSVRQGMVTEAFF	TRBJ1-1	many	TRBD1	TRBV29-1
TGCGCCAGCAGCTTGACACAGGGGAACCAAGAGACCCAGTACTTC	CASSLTQGNQETQYF	TRBJ2-5	many	TRBD1	TRBV5-1
TGCGCCAGCAGCTTGGATCGGGACAGGTCCCGTAATGAGCAGTTCTTC	CASSLDRDRSRNEQFF	TRBJ2-1	.	TRBD1	TRBV5-1
TGTGCCAGCAGCTTAGATTACCAGATAAACACCGGGGAGCTGTTTTTT	CASSLDYQINTGELFF	TRBJ2-2	many	.	TRBV11-3